This paragraph covers one T cell receptor (beta chain) sequence. This sample is drawn from a study of blood T cell repertoires in COVID-19. In the study overall: PBMCs, B-cell-depleted T cells, or T cells were the source of the cDNA or gDNA that made up the material.

Grouping used clinical history reported by participants in a survey and questionnaire. The CDR3 totals 13 residues. The V end was cut by 3 bases, the J end by 4 bases, with 12 bases between. Per germline, CDR1 GTSNPN and CDR2 SVGIG (reference sequence). Data came from immunoSEQ multiplex PCR; TCRdb stores just in-frame clones and leaves some out. Found here are roughly 220,000 clones, 85% to 90% of them singletons; the top ten hold 14% to 15%. The chain links TRBV30 to TRBJ1-1, with D unresolved. The sequence was collected from a woman aged 50 to 60 with acute COVID-19. Sequencing input: PBMCs or T cells enriched from blood (not recorded which). CDR3 DNA: TGTGCCTGGAGATCCGGTTATAGCACTGAAGCTTTCTTT. This encodes CAWRSGYSTEAFF.